This record looks at one TCR beta chain sequence and its context. CDR3 size: 14 residues. J was trimmed by 1 base and V by 8 bases; bases with no gene match: 4. The germline CDR1 and CDR2 sequences are MNHNS and SASEGT. TCRdb passed the 5' RACE reads through MiXCR, listing each CDR3 protein once. Counted here are about 49,000 distinct CDR3 sequences, 5.5% to 7.5% occurring once; the ten biggest clones make up approximately 1.5%. This entry belongs to a study of T-cell memory formation after mild COVID-19. The TCR comes from a man aged 18 to 29 who had mild COVID-19 (a few samples of this study predate the infection). Cell type and time point are not known. The sample taken for sequencing was PBMCs or a T cell subset sorted from them (not recorded which). This sequence joins TRBV6-1 and TRBJ1-5; 8 bases align to TRBD1. CDR3 amino acids: CASDRGGSNQPQHF. As DNA, the CDR3 is TGTGCCAGCGACAGGGGAGGAAGCAATCAGCCCCAGCATTTT.